This note documents a single TCR beta chain sequence. The germline V gene has CDR1 SGHDT and CDR2 YYEEEE. The CDR3 has 14 residues. Deletions cut 4 bases from V and 8 bases from J, with 18 bases between. Assay version v3.0 of immunoSEQ was used, and it was run at survey level. The protocol was immunoSEQ multiplex PCR, while the TCRdb copy is restricted to in-frame clones and leaves out a portion. The sample includes about 48,000 clones, roughly four fifths of them seen just once. These data come from a study of long-term antiretroviral therapy in people with HIV. The rearrangement links TRBV5-6 to TRBJ1-2; no clear D. This receptor was obtained from a woman under 30 with HIV. The input for sequencing was unsorted PBMCs, taken 0.8 years after starting antiretroviral therapy. The CDR3 loop reads CASSQYGRAEGYTF. The CDR3 coding sequence is TGTGCCAGCAGCCAGTATGGCCGGGCGGAGGGCTACACCTTC.